A single sample gave rise to the 3 T cell receptor beta chains below, sequenced in a study of blood T cell repertoires in COVID-19. Data came from immunoSEQ multiplex PCR; TCRdb stores just in-frame clones and leaves some out. The repertoire holds around 250,000 clones, with about 91% as singletons. The sequenced sample consisted of PBMCs or T cells enriched from blood (not recorded which). The source of these receptors is a human donor in a cohort exposed to, infected with or recovered from COVID-19 (not recorded which). The donor label of this sample is uncertain.

This clone was seen a single time. The same CDR3 can be traced to other DNA sequences in this sample. The genes are TRBV19 and TRBJ1-1; the D gene is possibly TRBD1 (6 bases). This CDR3 is 13 amino acids long. V shed 4 bases and J shed 2 bases, with 8 bases lying between them. The germline CDR1 and CDR2 sequences are LNHDA and SQIVND (reference sequence). The CDR3 is CASSRTVNTEAFF. The DNA of the CDR3 is TGTGCCAGTAGTAGGACAGTAAACACTGAAGCTTTCTTT.

The chain recombines TRBV7-9 with TRBJ2-7; D may be TRBD1 (6 bases). The ends were cut back, 1 base at V and 2 bases at J, with 12 bases in the middle. The CDR3 has 15 residues. Germline CDR1 and CDR2: SEHNR and FQNEAQ (reference sequence). Written as DNA, the CDR3 is TGTGCCAGCAGCTTAGGGCCGGACAGACCCTACGAGCAGTACTTC. It codes for CASSLGPDRPYEQYF. Complete variable domain (other parts from reference TRBV7-9 and TRBJ2-7): DTGVSQNPRHKITKRGQNVTFRCDPISEHNRLYWYRQTLGQGPEFLTYFQNEAQLEKSRLLSDRFSAERPKGSFSTLEIQRTEQGDSAMYLCASSLGPDRPYEQYFGPGTRLTVT.

This chain joins TRBV6-5 and TRBJ1-3; 8 bases align to TRBD1. Per the germline V gene, CDR1 is MNHEY and CDR2 is SVGAGI. V lost 0 bases and J lost 7; bases outside the gene matches: 5. The CDR3 has 15 amino acids. CDR3 sequence (DNA): TGTGCCAGCAGTTACTCGCGGACAGGGAGTAACACCATATATTTT. Amino acid sequence: CASSYSRTGSNTIYF.